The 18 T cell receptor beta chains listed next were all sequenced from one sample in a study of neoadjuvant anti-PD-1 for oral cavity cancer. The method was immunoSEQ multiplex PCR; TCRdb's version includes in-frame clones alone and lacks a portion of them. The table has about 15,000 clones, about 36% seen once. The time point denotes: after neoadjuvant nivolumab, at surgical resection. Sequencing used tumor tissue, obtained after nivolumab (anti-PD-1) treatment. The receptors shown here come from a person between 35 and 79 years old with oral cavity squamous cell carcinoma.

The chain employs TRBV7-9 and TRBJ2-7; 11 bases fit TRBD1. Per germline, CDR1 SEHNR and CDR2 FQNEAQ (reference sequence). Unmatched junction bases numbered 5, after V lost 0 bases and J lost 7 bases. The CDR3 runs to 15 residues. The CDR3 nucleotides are TGTGCCAGCAGCTTAGCGGCCGGGACAGGGGGAGAGCAGTACTTC. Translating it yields CASSLAAGTGGEQYF.

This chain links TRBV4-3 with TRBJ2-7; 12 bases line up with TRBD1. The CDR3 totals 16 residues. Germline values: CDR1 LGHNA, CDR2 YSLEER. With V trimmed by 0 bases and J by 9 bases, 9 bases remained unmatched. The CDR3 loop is CASSQDWDRGLGGQYF. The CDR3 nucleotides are TGCGCCAGCAGCCAAGATTGGGACAGGGGGCTCGGCGGGCAGTACTTC.

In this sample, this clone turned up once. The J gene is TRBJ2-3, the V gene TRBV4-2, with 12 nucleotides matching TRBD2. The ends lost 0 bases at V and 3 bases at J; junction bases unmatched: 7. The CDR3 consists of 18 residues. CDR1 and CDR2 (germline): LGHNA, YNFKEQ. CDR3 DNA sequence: TGTGCCAGCAGCCAAGATTGGGCTAGCGGGGGGGCAACAGATACGCAGTATTTT. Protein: CASSQDWASGGATDTQYF.

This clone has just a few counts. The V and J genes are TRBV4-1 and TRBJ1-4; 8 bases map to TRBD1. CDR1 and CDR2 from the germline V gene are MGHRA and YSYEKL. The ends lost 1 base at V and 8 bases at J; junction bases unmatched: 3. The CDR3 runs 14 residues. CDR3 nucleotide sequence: TGCGCCAGCAGCCAAGGAGGGACAGGAGAAAAACTGTTTTTT. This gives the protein CASSQGGTGEKLFF.

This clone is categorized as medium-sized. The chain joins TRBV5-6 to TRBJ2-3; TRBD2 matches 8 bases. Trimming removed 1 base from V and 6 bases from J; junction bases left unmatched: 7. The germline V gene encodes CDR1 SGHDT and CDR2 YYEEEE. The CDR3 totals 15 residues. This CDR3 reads CASSLTSGGGDTQYF. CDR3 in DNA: TGTGCCAGCAGCTTGACTAGCGGCGGAGGGGATACGCAGTATTTT. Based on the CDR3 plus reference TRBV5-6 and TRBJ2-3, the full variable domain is DAGVTQSPTHLIKTRGQQVTLRCSPKSGHDTVSWYQQALGQGPQFIFQYYEEEERQRGNFPDRFSGHQFPNYSSELNVNALLLGDSALYLCASSLTSGGGDTQYFGPGTRLTVL.

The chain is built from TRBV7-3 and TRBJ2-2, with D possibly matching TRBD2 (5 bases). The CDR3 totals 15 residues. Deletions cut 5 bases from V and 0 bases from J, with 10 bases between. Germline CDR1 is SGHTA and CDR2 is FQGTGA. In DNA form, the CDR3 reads TGTGCCAGCAGCCCCGGCGGGCCGAACACCGGGGAGCTGTTTTTT. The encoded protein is CASSPGGPNTGELFF.

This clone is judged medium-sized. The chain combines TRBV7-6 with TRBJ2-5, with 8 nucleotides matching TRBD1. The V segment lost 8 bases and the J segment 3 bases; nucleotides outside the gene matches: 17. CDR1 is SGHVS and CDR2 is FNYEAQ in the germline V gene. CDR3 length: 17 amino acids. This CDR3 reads CASGFPKQGGTEETQYF. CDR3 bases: TGTGCCAGCGGGTTCCCCAAACAGGGGGGCACTGAAGAGACCCAGTACTTC.

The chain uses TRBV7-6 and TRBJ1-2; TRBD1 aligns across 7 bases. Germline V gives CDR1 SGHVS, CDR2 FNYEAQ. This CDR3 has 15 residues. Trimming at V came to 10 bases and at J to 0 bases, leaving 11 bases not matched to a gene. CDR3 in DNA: TGTGCCACCTACGGGACAGAGAAAACTAACTATGGCTACACCTTC. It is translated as CATYGTEKTNYGYTF.

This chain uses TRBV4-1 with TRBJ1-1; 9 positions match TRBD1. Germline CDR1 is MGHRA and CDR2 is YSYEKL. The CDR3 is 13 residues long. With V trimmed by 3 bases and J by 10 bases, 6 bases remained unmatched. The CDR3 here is CASSQGNRGRAFF. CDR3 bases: TGCGCCAGCAGCCAGGGGAACAGGGGGCGAGCTTTCTTT.

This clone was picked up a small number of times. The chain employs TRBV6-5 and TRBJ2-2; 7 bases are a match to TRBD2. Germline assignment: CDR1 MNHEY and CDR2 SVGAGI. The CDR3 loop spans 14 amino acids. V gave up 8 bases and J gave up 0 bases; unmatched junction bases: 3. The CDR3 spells CASQRGSNTGELFF. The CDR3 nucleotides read TGTGCCAGCCAGCGGGGATCGAACACCGGGGAGCTGTTTTTT.

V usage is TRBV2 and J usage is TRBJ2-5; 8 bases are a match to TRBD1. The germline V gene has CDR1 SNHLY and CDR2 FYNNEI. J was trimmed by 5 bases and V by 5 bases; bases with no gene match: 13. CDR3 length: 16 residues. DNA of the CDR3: TGTGCCAGCAGTCCCCGCACAGGGGGAAAAGGGGAGACCCAGTACTTC. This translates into CASSPRTGGKGETQYF.

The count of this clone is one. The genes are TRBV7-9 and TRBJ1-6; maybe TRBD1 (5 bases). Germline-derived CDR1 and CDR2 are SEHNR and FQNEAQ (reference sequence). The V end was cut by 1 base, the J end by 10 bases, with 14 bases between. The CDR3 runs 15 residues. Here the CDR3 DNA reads TGTGCCAGCAGCTTAGAAGTGGGGCGTAGATCACCCCTCCACTTT. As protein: CASSLEVGRRSPLHF.

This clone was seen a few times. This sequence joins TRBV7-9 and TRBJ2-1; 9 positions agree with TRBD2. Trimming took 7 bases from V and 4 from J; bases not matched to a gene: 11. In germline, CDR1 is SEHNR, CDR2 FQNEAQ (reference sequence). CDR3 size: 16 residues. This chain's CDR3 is CASIPETSGLYNEQFF. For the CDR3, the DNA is TGTGCCAGCATCCCCGAGACTAGCGGACTTTACAATGAGCAGTTCTTC.

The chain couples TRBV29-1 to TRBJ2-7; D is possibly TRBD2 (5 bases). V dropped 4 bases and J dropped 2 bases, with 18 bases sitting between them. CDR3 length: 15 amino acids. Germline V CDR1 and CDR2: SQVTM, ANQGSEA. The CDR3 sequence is CSVGAEWRGTYEQYF. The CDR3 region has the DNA TGCAGCGTTGGGGCCGAATGGCGAGGGACCTACGAGCAGTACTTC.

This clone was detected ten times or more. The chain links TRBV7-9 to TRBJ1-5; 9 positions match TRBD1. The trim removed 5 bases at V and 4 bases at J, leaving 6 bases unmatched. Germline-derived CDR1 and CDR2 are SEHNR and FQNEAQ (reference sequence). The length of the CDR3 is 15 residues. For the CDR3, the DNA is TGTGCCAGCAGCCGATCCGGGACAGGGAATCAGCCCCAGCATTTT. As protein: CASSRSGTGNQPQHF.

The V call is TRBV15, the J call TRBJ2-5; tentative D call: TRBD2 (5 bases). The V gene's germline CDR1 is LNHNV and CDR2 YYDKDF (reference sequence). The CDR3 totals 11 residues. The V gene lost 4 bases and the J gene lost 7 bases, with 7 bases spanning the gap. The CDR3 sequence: CATSNEGTQYF. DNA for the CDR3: TGTGCCACCAGCAATGAGGGGACCCAGTACTTC.

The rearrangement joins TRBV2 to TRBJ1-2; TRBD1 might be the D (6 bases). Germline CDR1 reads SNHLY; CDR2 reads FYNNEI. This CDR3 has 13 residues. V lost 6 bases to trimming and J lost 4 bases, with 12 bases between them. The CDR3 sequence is CASRRRGAYGYTF. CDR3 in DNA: TGTGCCAGCAGGCGAAGGGGGGCCTATGGCTACACCTTC.

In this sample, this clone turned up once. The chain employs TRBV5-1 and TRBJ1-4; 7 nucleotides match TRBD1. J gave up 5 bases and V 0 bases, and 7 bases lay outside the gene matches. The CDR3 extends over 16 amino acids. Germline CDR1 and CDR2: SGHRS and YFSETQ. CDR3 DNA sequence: TGCGCCAGCAGCTTGGGCCCGGGACAGACGAATGAAAAACTGTTTTTT. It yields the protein CASSLGPGQTNEKLFF. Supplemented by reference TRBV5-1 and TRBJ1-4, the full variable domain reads KAGVTQTPRYLIKTRGQQVTLSCSPISGHRSVSWYQQTPGQGLQFLFEYFSETQRNKGNFPGRFSGRQFSNSRSEMNVSTLELGDSALYLCASSLGPGQTNEKLFFGSGTQLSVL.